The 18 T cell receptor beta chains given below trace back to one sample, sequenced in a study of cytomegalovirus exposure and HLA in healthy donors. 60 Vbeta and 13 Jbeta primers were used in PCR. This table comes from immunoSEQ multiplex PCR, and its TCRdb copy is limited to in-frame clones, with some not included. Among about 170,000 clones listed, 70% to 80% were seen once. Sequencing was performed on PBMCs. Receptors were obtained from a female donor in good health and CMV-seronegative.

CDR3 in amino acids: CASSLGQVSYEQYF. In DNA, the CDR3 is TGTGCCAGCAGCTTGGGACAGGTCTCCTACGAGCAGTACTTC. The chain recombines TRBV5-5 with TRBJ2-7; the D gene is possibly TRBD1 (6 bases). V was trimmed by 0 bases and J by 0 bases, leaving 7 bases between them. In germline, CDR1 is SGHKS, CDR2 YYEKEE (reference sequence). This CDR3 has 14 amino acids. Supplemented by reference TRBV5-5 and TRBJ2-7, the full variable domain reads DAGVTQSPTHLIKTRGQQVTLRCSPISGHKSVSWYQQVLGQGPQFIFQYYEKEERGRGNFPDRFSARQFPNYSSELNVNALLLGDSALYLCASSLGQVSYEQYFGPGTRLTVT.

The gene calls are TRBV10-3 and TRBJ2-7, with 13 bases that match TRBD2. Germline CDR1 and CDR2: ENHRY and SYGVKD. There are 15 residues in the CDR3. J lost 6 bases, V lost 6 bases, and 8 bases had no gene match. The CDR3 sequence: CAIRHGTSGNGEQYF. CDR3 sequence (DNA): TGTGCCATCAGGCATGGGACTAGCGGGAATGGCGAGCAGTACTTC.

V is TRBV30 and J is TRBJ1-2, with a tentative D call TRBD1 (5 bases). The V gene's germline CDR1 is GTSNPN and CDR2 SVGIG (reference sequence). The germline V and J ends were trimmed by 5 bases and 4 bases, with 11 bases remaining between them. The CDR3 is made up of 12 amino acids. CDR3 sequence: CAWDQGSYGYTF. Written as DNA, the CDR3 is TGTGCCTGGGACCAGGGAAGCTATGGCTACACCTTC.

This clone has just a few counts. J is TRBJ1-5 and V is TRBV7-9; 10 bases are a match to TRBD1. The CDR3 spans 16 residues. Trimming cost V 1 base and J 5 bases; bases outside gene matches: 5. Germline lookup yields CDR1 SEHNR and CDR2 FQNEAQ (reference sequence). Written as DNA, the CDR3 is TGTGCCAGCAGCTTAGGGGGACAGGGGAGACATCAGCCCCAGCATTTT. It translates to CASSLGGQGRHQPQHF.

The rearrangement links TRBV28 to TRBJ2-7, with a possible D match to TRBD1 (6 bases). Deletions cut 2 bases from V and 2 bases from J, with 7 bases between. Germline V gene sequence: CDR1 MDHEN, CDR2 SYDVKM. This CDR3 region has 13 residues. CDR3 coding DNA: TGTGCCAGCAGTTTAGGACAGCCCTACGAGCAGTACTTC. Its protein is CASSLGQPYEQYF.

The chain recombines TRBV29-1 with TRBJ2-3, with a possible D match to TRBD2 (6 bases). Germline values: CDR1 SQVTM, CDR2 ANQGSEA. This CDR3 has 17 amino acids. Trimming removed 4 bases at V and 3 bases at J, with 23 bases between. This chain's CDR3 is CSVGRGSPFKGTDTQYF. The CDR3 region has the DNA TGCAGCGTTGGGCGGGGATCACCCTTTAAGGGTACAGATACGCAGTATTTT.

The chain combines TRBV2 with TRBJ1-3; D is perhaps TRBD1 (5 bases). V was pared by 7 bases and J by 0 bases, with 16 bases between. The CDR3 covers 16 residues. From germline, CDR1 is SNHLY and CDR2 FYNNEI. The CDR3 bases are TGTGCCAGCAATATGTTCAGGGTTCTCTCTGGAAACACCATATATTTT. Amino acid sequence: CASNMFRVLSGNTIYF. Combining the CDR3 with reference TRBV2 and TRBJ1-3 gives the whole variable domain EPEVTQTPSHQVTQMGQEVILRCVPISNHLYFYWYRQILGQKVEFLVSFYNNEISEKSEIFDDQFSVERPDGSNFTLKIRSTKLEDSAMYFCASNMFRVLSGNTIYFGEGSWLTVV.

V usage is TRBV7-2 and J usage is TRBJ1-3; D unresolved. This CDR3 is 12 amino acids long. The germline V and J ends were trimmed by 3 bases and 14 bases, with 14 bases remaining between them. Germline CDR1 and CDR2: SGHTA and FQGNSA. The CDR3 is CASSLEGSPLYF. CDR3 nucleotides: TGTGCCAGCAGCTTGGAGGGTTCCCCGTTATATTTT. The full variable domain, completed using reference TRBV7-2 and TRBJ1-3, is GAGVSQSPSNKVTEKGKDVELRCDPISGHTALYWYRQSLGQGLEFLIYFQGNSAPDKSGLPSDRFSAERTGGSVSTLTIQRTQQEDSAVYLCASSLEGSPLYFGEGSWLTVV.

In its sample, this clone was seen once. The chain couples TRBV7-6 to TRBJ2-5, with 7 bases lining up with TRBD1. The DNA end lines up better with TRBJ2-7; the J call may be wrong. Germline-derived CDR1 and CDR2 are SGHVS and FNYEAQ. The length of the CDR3 is 18 residues. CDR3 nucleotides: TGTGCCAGCAGCAATACTAAAGCCCCGGGACAGAGTAAGGGCGAGCAGTACTTC. It codes for CASSNTKAPGQSKGEQYF.

This chain uses TRBV5-4 with TRBJ2-1; weak D call: TRBD2 (6 bases). The V gene's germline CDR1 is SGHNT and CDR2 YYREEE (reference sequence). V lost 1 base and J 5 bases, leaving 10 bases between the germline ends. The CDR3 runs to 14 residues. The CDR3 sequence: CASSLMGGNNEQFF. The DNA of the CDR3 is TGTGCCAGCAGCTTGATGGGCGGGAACAATGAGCAGTTCTTC. Variable domain in full (rest from reference TRBV5-4 and TRBJ2-1): ETGVTQSPTHLIKTRGQQVTLRCSSQSGHNTVSWYQQALGQGPQFIFQYYREEENGRGNFPPRFSGLQFPNYSSELNVNALELDDSALYLCASSLMGGNNEQFFGPGTRLTVL.

The chain carries TRBV29-1 and TRBJ1-5; 10 bases map to TRBD1. The CDR3 length is 14 residues. The germline V gene encodes CDR1 SQVTM and CDR2 ANQGSEA. With V trimmed by 6 bases and J by 1 base, 3 bases remained unmatched. CDR3 in DNA: TGCAGCGTACGACAGGGGGCAAGCAATCAGCCCCAGCATTTT. Its protein is CSVRQGASNQPQHF. Using reference TRBV29-1 and TRBJ1-5 for the parts outside the CDR3, the full variable domain is SAVISQKPSRDICQRGTSLTIQCQVDSQVTMMFWYRQQPGQSLTLIATANQGSEATYESGFVIDKFPISRPNLTFSTLTVSNMSPEDSSIYLCSVRQGASNQPQHFGDGTRLSIL.

The table lists this clone with a few counts. This chain connects TRBV9 to TRBJ2-3; the match to TRBD2 covers 7 bases. Germline V gene lookup returns CDR1 SGDLS and CDR2 YYNGEE. The CDR3 is made up of 16 amino acids. V gave up 0 bases and J gave up 1 base; unmatched junction bases: 5. Written as DNA, the CDR3 is TGTGCCAGCAGCGTAGGCGGGAGTGGGGGCACAGATACGCAGTATTTT. Amino acids: CASSVGGSGGTDTQYF.

The V and J genes are TRBV5-1 and TRBJ2-5; 11 positions agree with TRBD2. The CDR3 spans 15 residues. Unmatched junction bases numbered 7, after V lost 5 bases and J lost 4 bases. Looked up from germline, CDR1 is SGHRS and CDR2 is YFSETQ. This chain's CDR3 is CASSYTSGGSETQYF. In DNA, the CDR3 is TGCGCCAGCAGTTATACTAGCGGGGGATCAGAGACCCAGTACTTC. The whole variable domain, remainder taken from reference TRBV5-1 and TRBJ2-5, is KAGVTQTPRYLIKTRGQQVTLSCSPISGHRSVSWYQQTPGQGLQFLFEYFSETQRNKGNFPGRFSGRQFSNSRSEMNVSTLELGDSALYLCASSYTSGGSETQYFGPGTRLLVL.

J is TRBJ1-1 and V is TRBV30, with 7 positions matching TRBD1. Germline V CDR1 and CDR2: GTSNPN, SVGIG (reference sequence). CDR3 length: 14 amino acids. The V and J ends lost 0 bases and 10 bases, in that order; junction bases with no gene match: 11. As DNA, the CDR3 is TGTGCCTGGAGTGTCGACCATGGCAGGGGGAGAGCTTTCTTT. The encoded protein is CAWSVDHGRGRAFF.

A single count supports this clone. The genes are TRBV5-6 and TRBJ1-4; D may be TRBD1 (5 bases). The CDR3 length is 15 residues. The germline V and J ends were trimmed by 1 base and 7 bases, with 14 bases remaining between them. Germline V gives CDR1 SGHDT, CDR2 YYEEEE. The CDR3 nucleotides are TGTGCCAGCAGCTTGTGGGGACTGGGTGGTGAAAAACTGTTTTTT. Its translation is CASSLWGLGGEKLFF.

In this sample, this clone turned up a few times. CDR3 in DNA: TGCGCCAGCAGCTTTACGGGCCTCTGGGGCCCAGATACGCAGTATTTT. It codes for CASSFTGLWGPDTQYF. The chain carries TRBV5-1 and TRBJ2-3; maybe TRBD1 (5 bases). There are 16 residues in the CDR3. The V end was cut by 2 bases, the J end by 4 bases, with 17 bases between. CDR1 is SGHRS, CDR2 YFSETQ, per germline.

The chain employs TRBV5-4 and TRBJ1-5; TRBD1 aligns across 7 bases. From germline, CDR1 is SGHNT and CDR2 YYREEE (reference sequence). The J segment lost 3 bases and the V segment lost 2 bases, leaving 5 bases of the junction unmatched. CDR3 length: 15 amino acids. The CDR3 reads CASSLQGQTNQPQHF. CDR3 DNA: TGTGCCAGCAGCTTACAGGGACAGACCAATCAGCCCCAGCATTTT.

V gene TRBV5-6 combines with J gene TRBJ2-2, with 7 bases that match TRBD2. The CDR3 totals 16 residues. Looked up from germline, CDR1 is SGHDT and CDR2 is YYEEEE. The junction had 11 bases not matched to a gene; V was cut back by 3 bases and J by 6 bases. CDR3 residues: CASSSLTRGGSGELFF. The CDR3 nucleotides read TGTGCCAGCAGCTCCTTAACCCGCGGGGGTTCCGGGGAGCTGTTTTTT.